Shown below are 9 T cell receptor beta chains from a single sample sequenced in a study of early T cells in non-severe SARS-CoV-2 infection. One entry per CDR3 protein, called by TCRdb with MiXCR from the 5' RACE reads. The sample lists just over 95,000 distinct CDR3 sequences, roughly 11% occurring once. The sample here was whole blood, taken at baseline. The receptors derive from an adult who was a healthcare worker with PCR-confirmed SARS-CoV-2 infection or an uninfected control (not recorded which).

The CDR3 loop reads CSARQPNTEAFF. In nucleotides, the CDR3 is TGCAGTGCGAGACAGCCGAACACTGAAGCTTTCTTT. The V and J genes are TRBV20-1 and TRBJ1-1; D might be TRBD1 (5 bases). Germline loops: CDR1 DFQATT, CDR2 SNEGSKA (reference sequence). The V end lost 6 bases, the J end lost 1 base, and 9 bases lay between the germline ends. CDR3 length: 12 residues.

Many counts were recorded for this clonotype. This chain links TRBV5-1 with TRBJ1-1; 7 positions agree with TRBD1. The trim removed 4 bases at V and 6 bases at J, leaving 6 bases unmatched. The CDR3 is 13 residues long. The germline V gene has CDR1 SGHRS and CDR2 YFSETQ. The CDR3 sequence is CASSKDRQAEAFF. CDR3 in DNA: TGCGCCAGCAGCAAGGACAGGCAGGCTGAAGCTTTCTTT.

This clonotype was picked up many times. CDR3 DNA: TGTGCCAGCAGCCCGGACTACCACAAAAACATTCAGTACTTC. Translated: CASSPDYHKNIQYF. The chain is built from TRBV5-4 and TRBJ2-4; the D gene is possibly TRBD2 (6 bases). V was trimmed by 4 bases and J by 3 bases, leaving 11 bases between them. Germline CDR1 and CDR2: SGHNT and YYREEE (reference sequence). The CDR3 is 14 amino acids.

This sequence joins TRBV4-1 and TRBJ2-1; D ambiguous. The CDR3 has 12 residues. Trimming removed 1 base at V and 12 bases at J, with 10 bases between. Per germline, CDR1 MGHRA and CDR2 YSYEKL. The CDR3 protein is CASSQAEYAQFF. DNA of the CDR3: TGCGCCAGCAGCCAAGCTGAGTATGCGCAGTTCTTC.

The chain links TRBV9 to TRBJ1-3; TRBD1 might be the D (5 bases). V lost 3 bases to trimming and J lost 0 bases, with 25 bases between them. Germline V lookup: CDR1 SGDLS, CDR2 YYNGEE. This CDR3 comprises 20 residues. This CDR3 is CASSGTPGRNTVGSGNTIYF. The CDR3, as DNA: TGTGCCAGCAGCGGAACGCCGGGACGCAATACGGTGGGCTCTGGAAACACCATATATTTT.

The V and J genes are TRBV4-1 and TRBJ1-3; the D gene is possibly TRBD1 (5 bases). The CDR3 sequence is 18 residues long. CDR1 is MGHRA, CDR2 YSYEKL, per germline. The ends were cut back, 7 bases at V and 0 bases at J, with 22 bases in the middle. The CDR3 spells CASTHGNGALSSGNTIYF. The CDR3 DNA follows: TGCGCCAGCACACATGGGAACGGGGCTTTGAGCTCTGGAAACACCATATATTTT.

There are a few counts of this clonotype. The V gene is TRBV4-3, the J gene TRBJ2-7; no clear D. V shed 2 bases and J shed 6 bases, with 5 bases lying between them. The CDR3 sequence is 11 residues long. The germline V gene encodes CDR1 LGHNA and CDR2 YSLEER. CDR3 sequence reads: CASSQCCEQYF. The CDR3 nucleotides are TGCGCCAGCAGCCAATGTTGCGAGCAGTACTTC.

CDR3 sequence reads: CASSLVLAPVSFEQYF. CDR3 DNA sequence: TGCGCCAGCAGCTTGGTGTTGGCCCCCGTGTCTTTCGAGCAGTACTTC. J is TRBJ2-7 and V is TRBV5-1; D is undetermined. The V end lost 0 bases, the J end lost 6 bases, and 19 bases lay between the germline ends. The CDR3 runs to 16 residues. From germline, CDR1 is SGHRS and CDR2 YFSETQ.

This clonotype was detected only a few times. V usage is TRBV4-2 and J usage is TRBJ2-7; tentative D call: TRBD1 (6 bases). Germline V CDR1 and CDR2: LGHNA, YNFKEQ. V was pared by 1 base and J by 4 bases, with 11 bases between. The CDR3 is made up of 14 amino acids. CDR3 nucleotides: TGTGCCAGCAGCCAAGTAATGAGGGGGTACGAGCAGTACTTC. Amino acids: CASSQVMRGYEQYF.